This TCR beta chain was documented in a study of OX40 agonist ivuxolimab in advanced cancers. Generated by immunoSEQ multiplex PCR, the TCRdb table keeps only in-frame clones and is missing some. Of 150,000 to 190,000 clones detected, around 94% appear once; the ten largest clones hold about 0.3%. Trimming pared 5 bases from V and 3 bases from J, leaving 9 bases between. The CDR3 is 12 amino acids. Germline V gene lookup returns CDR1 SGHDT and CDR2 YYEEEE. This sequence originates from an adult with an advanced solid tumor such as melanoma, head and neck, liver or kidney cancer. The sequences come from CD4+ or CD8+ T cells sorted from blood, collected in a trial of the OX40 agonist ivuxolimab. The chain recombines TRBV5-6 with TRBJ2-7; D is undetermined. The CDR3 loop is CASSLLSYEQYF. The CDR3 coding sequence is TGTGCCAGCAGTTTACTGAGCTACGAGCAGTACTTC.